This T cell receptor (beta chain) is from a study of T cell responses to AZD1222 COVID-19 vaccine. Here immunoSEQ multiplex PCR was the method, and the copy in TCRdb shows in-frame clones only, minus some. The sample has more than 85,000 clones, about nine tenths seen once. V lost 0 bases to trimming and J lost 3 bases; unmatched junction nucleotides: 5. The germline gives CDR1 MNHEY, CDR2 SVGEGT. The CDR3 spans 17 residues. The rearrangement joins TRBV6-2 or TRBV6-3 to TRBJ2-2, with 9 positions matching TRBD1. This TCR came from an adult in good health. The material was peripheral blood, obtained on day 0 of AZD1222 vaccination. CDR3 nucleotides: TGTGCCAGCAGTTACTCGATGGGACAGGGCGACACCGGGGAGCTGTTTTTT. Its translation is CASSYSMGQGDTGELFF.